A single sample is the source of the 27 T cell receptor beta chains below, sequenced in a study of blood T cell repertoires in COVID-19 (TCRdb year 2020). The library was obtained by the immunoSEQ multiplex PCR assay. TCRdb provides this immuneACCESS table in a form limited to in-frame rearrangements. Some clones are lacking; in checked studies, under half of them reflect an unresolved V gene, and why the rest are absent is not known. Recorded for this sample are roughly 200,000 clones; around four fifths of them occurred a single time. Around a sixth of the sample is held by the ten biggest clonotypes. The sample was peripheral blood. Receptors were obtained from an elderly woman with active or convalescent COVID-19.

This clone was seen just once. The chain joins TRBV10-3 to TRBJ1-5; TRBD1 matches 10 bases. This CDR3 contains 14 residues. The J segment lost 4 bases and the V segment lost 9 bases, leaving 6 bases of the junction unmatched. Germline V gene sequence: CDR1 ENHRY, CDR2 SYGVKD. The CDR3 is CAMGTGVLNQPQHF. The CDR3 DNA follows: TGTGCCATGGGGACAGGGGTGCTTAATCAGCCCCAGCATTTT.

This chain links TRBV3-1 (or the pseudogene TRBV3-2) with TRBJ1-6, with 8 bases lining up with TRBD1. With 4 bases clipped from V and 0 bases from J, the junction kept 8 bases outside the gene matches. Germline V CDR1 and CDR2: LGHDT, YNNKEL (reference sequence). The CDR3 consists of 18 residues. CDR3 coding DNA: TGTGCCAGCAGCCCCTGGGGACAGGCGAGCTCCTATAATTCACCCCTCCACTTT. It codes for CASSPWGQASSYNSPLHF.

The V and J genes are TRBV6-5 and TRBJ2-3, with TRBD1 matching 7 bases. The trim removed 4 bases at V and 7 bases at J, leaving 11 bases unmatched. Germline CDR1 and CDR2: MNHEY and SVGAGI. This CDR3 contains 15 residues. CDR3 DNA sequence: TGTGCCAGCAGTTCACGGGACAGAACATTTTATACGCAGTATTTT. This encodes CASSSRDRTFYTQYF.

The rearrangement uses TRBV18 and TRBJ2-3; TRBD2 is a possible D gene (5 bases). The CDR3 consists of 18 residues. V lost 4 bases, J lost 2 bases, and 22 bases lay in between. Germline V gene sequence: CDR1 KGHSH, CDR2 LQKENI. The CDR3 reads CASSLQTRSGYYTDTQYF. CDR3 coding DNA: TGTGCCAGCTCACTTCAAACGCGGTCGGGGTACTACACAGATACGCAGTATTTT.

The rearrangement links TRBV7-8 to TRBJ2-7; 8 bases are a match to TRBD1. The V and J ends lost 4 bases and 1 base, in that order; junction bases with no gene match: 9. The germline gives CDR1 SGHVS, CDR2 FQNEAQ. The CDR3 contains 16 residues. DNA for the CDR3: TGTGCCAGCAGCTCGGTTAGTAACAGGGGGTCCTACGAGCAGTACTTC. As protein: CASSSVSNRGSYEQYF.

In the case of this clone: The junction shows a germline mismatch at one end, possibly a read error. The chain has TRBV9 and TRBJ1-6, with 9 bases identical to TRBD1. This CDR3 region has 16 residues. Germline V gives CDR1 SGDLS, CDR2 YYNGEE. The CDR3 sequence is CASSVDPGQGHSTLHF. The DNA of the CDR3 is TGTGCCAGCAGCGTAGACCCCGGACAGGGGCATTCAACCCTCCACTTT.

J is TRBJ2-1 and V is TRBV18; 16 positions match TRBD2. The CDR3 loop spans 18 amino acids. The J segment lost 7 bases and the V segment lost 0 bases, leaving 6 bases of the junction unmatched. CDR1 is KGHSH, CDR2 LQKENI, per germline. The CDR3 DNA is TGTGCCAGCTCACCACCGGGACTAGCGGGAGGGCCTGTGAATGAGCAGTTCTTC. It is translated as CASSPPGLAGGPVNEQFF.

This chain joins TRBV9 and TRBJ1-1; D gene ambiguous. The germline CDR1 and CDR2 sequences are SGDLS and YYNGEE. The CDR3 runs to 14 residues. Trimming pared 5 bases from V and 0 bases from J, leaving 11 bases between. Written as DNA, the CDR3 is TGTGCCAGCAGATCAGGCACACTGAACACTGAAGCTTTCTTT. It specifies CASRSGTLNTEAFF.

This rearrangement joins TRBV15 to TRBJ2-3, with 9 bases matching TRBD2. The CDR3 has 17 residues. V was clipped by 2 bases and J by 2 bases; unmatched bases: 8. Germline V gene sequence: CDR1 LNHNV, CDR2 YYDKDF (reference sequence). The CDR3 sequence is CATSRFSGGLDTDTQYF. The CDR3 region has the DNA TGTGCCACCAGCAGATTTAGCGGGGGCCTTGACACAGATACGCAGTATTTT.

In its sample, this clone was seen a few times. The DNA of the CDR3 is TGTGCCAGCAGTGCGGGGTTCGTCAATTCACCCCTCCACTTT. Protein product: CASSAGFVNSPLHF. V and J are TRBV27 and TRBJ1-6; D gene uncertain. This CDR3 is built from 14 residues. Looked up from germline, CDR1 is MNHEY and CDR2 is SMNVEV (reference sequence). Trimming cost V 5 bases and J 7 bases, with 12 bases left between them.

This clone came up a few times. The chain recombines TRBV7-9 with TRBJ1-6; D may be TRBD1 (6 bases). CDR3 length: 13 residues. Germline V CDR1 and CDR2: SEHNR, FQNEAQ (reference sequence). As DNA, the CDR3 is TGTGCAGCTGGGGGGGCCAGCAATTCACCCCTCCACTTT. It yields the protein CAAGGASNSPLHF.

The chain couples TRBV4-2 to TRBJ2-7; 9 nucleotides match TRBD2. The CDR3 is 16 amino acids. V shed 2 bases, J shed 5 bases, and the junction held 10 bases outside the gene matches. CDR1 and CDR2 from the germline V gene are LGHNA and YNFKEQ. Here the CDR3 reads CASSQRRAGGTHEQYF. DNA for the CDR3: TGTGCCAGCAGCCAACGTAGAGCGGGAGGAACCCACGAGCAGTACTTC.

The V gene is TRBV7-3, the J gene TRBJ1-1; 7 bases fit TRBD1. This CDR3 contains 15 residues. Germline V lookup: CDR1 SGHTA, CDR2 FQGTGA. The trim removed 4 bases at V and 5 bases at J, leaving 10 bases unmatched. In nucleotides, the CDR3 is TGTGCCAGCAGCTCGAACAGGGGAGTCGGGACTGAAGCTTTCTTT. This translates into CASSSNRGVGTEAFF.

This clone was counted once. The CDR3 nucleotides read TGCGCCAGCAGGGGGACAGGGTATACAGATACGCAGTATTTT. Protein: CASRGTGYTDTQYF. The J gene is TRBJ2-3, the V gene TRBV5-1; TRBD1 aligns across 9 bases. The CDR3 loop spans 14 amino acids. Germline V gene data show CDR1 as SGHRS and CDR2 as YFSETQ. The V and J ends lost 5 bases and 3 bases, in that order; junction bases with no gene match: 4.

The J gene is TRBJ2-5, the V gene TRBV7-6, with 14 bases fitting TRBD2. CDR3 size: 19 residues. Germline-derived CDR1 and CDR2 are SGHVS and FNYEAQ. With 6 bases clipped from V and 1 base from J, the junction kept 13 bases outside the gene matches. DNA for the CDR3: TGTGCCAGCAGTCCTCAATTTTCCGGGACTAGCGGGAGCCAAGAGACCCAGTACTTC. It specifies CASSPQFSGTSGSQETQYF.

This chain joins TRBV5-4 and TRBJ1-6; TRBD1 aligns across 8 bases. Germline CDR1 reads SGHNT; CDR2 reads YYREEE (reference sequence). J lost 8 bases, V lost 4 bases, and 8 bases had no gene match. CDR3 length: 15 residues. This CDR3 reads CASSIQGALDSPLHF. The CDR3 DNA follows: TGTGCCAGCAGCATCCAGGGGGCTCTAGATTCACCCCTCCACTTT.

The rearrangement uses TRBV11-3 and TRBJ1-3, with D hard to call. V lost 7 bases, J lost 0 bases, and 7 bases lay in between. Germline assignment: CDR1 SGHNT and CDR2 YENEEA. CDR3 length equals 13 residues. In nucleotides, the CDR3 is TGTGCCAGCAACGCCTACTCTGGAAACACCATATATTTT. Its translation is CASNAYSGNTIYF.

The rearrangement uses TRBV25-1 and TRBJ2-7; perhaps TRBD1 as D (6 bases). Germline lookup yields CDR1 MGHDK and CDR2 SYGVNS. Deletions cut 10 bases from V and 2 bases from J, with 21 bases between. This CDR3 is 15 amino acids long. For the CDR3, the DNA is TGTGCCACCTCCTGGGTGGCCAGGGGTACCTACGAGCAGTACTTC. It is translated as CATSWVARGTYEQYF.

The chain uses TRBV11-3 and TRBJ2-5, with 11 bases identical to TRBD1. Germline CDR1 and CDR2: SGHNT and YENEEA. This CDR3 region has 15 residues. V was clipped by 4 bases and J by 5 bases; unmatched bases: 6. CDR3 protein: CASSSPGQGAETQYF. The DNA of the CDR3 is TGTGCCAGCAGCTCCCCCGGACAGGGGGCTGAGACCCAGTACTTC. Drawing the rest from reference TRBV11-3 and TRBJ2-5, the complete variable domain is EAGVVQSPRYKIIEKKQPVAFWCNPISGHNTLYWYLQNLGQGPELLIRYENEEAVDDSQLPKDRFSAERLKGVDSTLKIQPAELGDSAVYLCASSSPGQGAETQYFGPGTRLLVL.

The chain has TRBV5-4 and TRBJ1-1; TRBD1 matches at 8 bases. There are 14 residues in the CDR3. J was trimmed by 1 base and V by 6 bases; bases with no gene match: 5. Germline CDR1 SGHNT, CDR2 YYREEE (reference sequence). The CDR3, as DNA: TGTGCCAGCAACACAGGGGGGGGGAACACTGAAGCTTTCTTT. It translates to CASNTGGGNTEAFF.

This clone was detected once. The rearrangement joins TRBV24-1 to TRBJ1-5; D unresolved. The CDR3 contains 18 residues. In germline, CDR1 is KGHDR, CDR2 SFDVKD. Deletions cut 7 bases from V and 0 bases from J, with 21 bases between. CDR3 sequence (DNA): TGTGCCACCAGCCCCCCCGTTAGCCGTTTTGATAGCAATCAGCCCCAGCATTTT. It is translated as CATSPPVSRFDSNQPQHF.

The chain carries TRBV18 and TRBJ2-7, with D possibly TRBD1 on 5 matching bases. The CDR3 is 14 amino acids. Germline values: CDR1 KGHSH, CDR2 LQKENI. Trimming stripped 3 bases from V and 1 base from J, with 10 bases between. The CDR3 sequence: CASSPTVPSYEQYF. The DNA of the CDR3 is TGTGCCAGCTCACCGACAGTTCCTTCCTACGAGCAGTACTTC.

The rearrangement uses TRBV2 and TRBJ2-7; 8 bases fit TRBD2. Germline V gene sequence: CDR1 SNHLY, CDR2 FYNNEI. The CDR3 runs to 11 residues. V gave up 7 bases and J gave up 7 bases; unmatched junction bases: 3. CDR3 DNA sequence: TGTGCCAGCACCTCGGGGGGGGAGCAGTACTTC. Protein sequence: CASTSGGEQYF.

J is TRBJ1-1 and V is TRBV7-8; D may be TRBD1 (6 bases). CDR3 length: 16 residues. V was clipped by 1 base and J by 6 bases, with 18 bases between them. The germline CDR1 and CDR2 sequences are SGHVS and FQNEAQ. The CDR3 DNA reads TGTGCCAGCAGCTTAGTTGTTCGGGGGGCTCTATCTGAAGCTTTCTTT. Protein product: CASSLVVRGALSEAFF.

The rearrangement links TRBV30 to TRBJ1-6, with 7 bases matching TRBD1. The CDR3 spans 12 residues. CDR1 and CDR2 (germline): GTSNPN, SVGIG (reference sequence). The trim removed 5 bases at V and 5 bases at J, leaving 0 bases unmatched. The CDR3 loop reads CAWDRDNSPLHF. CDR3 DNA: TGTGCCTGGGACAGGGATAATTCACCCCTCCACTTT.

Only a few counts were recorded for this clone. The chain links TRBV7-2 to TRBJ1-3, with 8 bases fitting TRBD1. The CDR3 is 14 amino acids. CDR1 is SGHTA, CDR2 FQGNSA, per germline. With V trimmed by 11 bases and J by 2 bases, 8 bases remained unmatched. The CDR3 region is CASGQGFTGNTIYF. The CDR3 region has the DNA TGTGCCTCAGGACAGGGATTTACTGGAAACACCATATATTTT.

The chain is built from TRBV6-1 and TRBJ1-5; D uncertain. This CDR3 is 16 amino acids long. The germline V gene has CDR1 MNHNS and CDR2 SASEGT. V gave up 3 bases and J gave up 4 bases, with 16 bases separating them. In nucleotides, the CDR3 is TGTGCCAGCAGTGATGAGGGTCGGTTAGGTAATCAGCCCCAGCATTTT. Translating gives CASSDEGRLGNQPQHF.